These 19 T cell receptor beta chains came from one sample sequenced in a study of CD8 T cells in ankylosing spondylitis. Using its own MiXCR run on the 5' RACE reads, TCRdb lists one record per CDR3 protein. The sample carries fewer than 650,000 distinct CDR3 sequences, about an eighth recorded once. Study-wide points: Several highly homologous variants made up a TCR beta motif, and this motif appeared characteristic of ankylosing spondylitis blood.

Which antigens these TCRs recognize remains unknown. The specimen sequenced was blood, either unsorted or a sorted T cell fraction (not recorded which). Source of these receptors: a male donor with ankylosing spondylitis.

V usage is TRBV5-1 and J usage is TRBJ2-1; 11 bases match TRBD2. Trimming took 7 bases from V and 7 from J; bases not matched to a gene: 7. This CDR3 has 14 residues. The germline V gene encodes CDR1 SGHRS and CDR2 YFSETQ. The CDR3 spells CASYGLAGSNEQFF. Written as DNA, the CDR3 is TGCGCCAGCTACGGACTAGCGGGTTCAAATGAGCAGTTCTTC. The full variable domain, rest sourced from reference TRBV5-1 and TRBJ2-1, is KAGVTQTPRYLIKTRGQQVTLSCSPISGHRSVSWYQQTPGQGLQFLFEYFSETQRNKGNFPGRFSGRQFSNSRSEMNVSTLELGDSALYLCASYGLAGSNEQFFGPGTRLTVL.

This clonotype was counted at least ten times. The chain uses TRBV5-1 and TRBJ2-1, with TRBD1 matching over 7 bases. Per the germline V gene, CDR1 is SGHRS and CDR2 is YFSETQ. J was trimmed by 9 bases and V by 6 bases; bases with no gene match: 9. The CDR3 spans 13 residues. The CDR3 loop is CASNRDSNGEQFF. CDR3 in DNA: TGCGCCAGCAACCGGGACAGTAACGGTGAGCAGTTCTTC.

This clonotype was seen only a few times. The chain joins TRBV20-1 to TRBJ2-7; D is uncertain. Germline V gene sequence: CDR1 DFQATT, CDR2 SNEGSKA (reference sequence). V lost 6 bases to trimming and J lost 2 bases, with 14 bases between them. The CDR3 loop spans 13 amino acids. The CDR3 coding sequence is TGCAGTGCACCACGCCCGGAGACCTACGAGCAGTACTTC. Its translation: CSAPRPETYEQYF.

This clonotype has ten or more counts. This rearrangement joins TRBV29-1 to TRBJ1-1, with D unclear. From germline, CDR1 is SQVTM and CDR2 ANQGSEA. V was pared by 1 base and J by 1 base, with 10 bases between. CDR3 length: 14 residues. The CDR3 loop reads CSVEVLLGNTEAFF. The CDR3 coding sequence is TGCAGCGTTGAAGTCCTCCTCGGGAACACTGAAGCTTTCTTT.

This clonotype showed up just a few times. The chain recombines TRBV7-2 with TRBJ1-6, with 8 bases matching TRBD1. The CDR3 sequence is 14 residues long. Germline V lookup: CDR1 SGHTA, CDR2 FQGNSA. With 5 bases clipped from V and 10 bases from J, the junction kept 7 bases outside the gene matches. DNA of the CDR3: TGTGCCAGCAGCGTTGACAGGGGTAACTCACCCCTCCACTTT. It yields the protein CASSVDRGNSPLHF.

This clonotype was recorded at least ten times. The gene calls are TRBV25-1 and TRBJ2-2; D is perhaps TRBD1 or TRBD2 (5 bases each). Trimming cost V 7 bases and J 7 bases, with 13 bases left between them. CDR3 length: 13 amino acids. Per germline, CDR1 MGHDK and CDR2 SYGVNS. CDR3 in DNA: TGTGCCAGCACCACGGGGCTGAGCGGGGAGCTGTTTTTT. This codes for CASTTGLSGELFF.

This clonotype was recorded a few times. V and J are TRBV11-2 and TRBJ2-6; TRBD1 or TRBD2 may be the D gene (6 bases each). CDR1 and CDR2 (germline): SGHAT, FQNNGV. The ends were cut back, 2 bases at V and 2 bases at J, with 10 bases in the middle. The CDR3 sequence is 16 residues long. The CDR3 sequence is CASSLLGGAGANVLTF. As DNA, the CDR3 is TGTGCCAGCAGCTTATTGGGGGGCGCTGGGGCCAACGTCCTGACTTTC.

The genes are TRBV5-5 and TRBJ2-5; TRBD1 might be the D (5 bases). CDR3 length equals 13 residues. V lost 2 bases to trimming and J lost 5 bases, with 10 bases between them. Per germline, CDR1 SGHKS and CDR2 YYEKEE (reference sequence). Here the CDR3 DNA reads TGTGCCAGCAGCTTCGGTAGGGGCGAGACCCAGTACTTC. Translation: CASSFGRGETQYF.

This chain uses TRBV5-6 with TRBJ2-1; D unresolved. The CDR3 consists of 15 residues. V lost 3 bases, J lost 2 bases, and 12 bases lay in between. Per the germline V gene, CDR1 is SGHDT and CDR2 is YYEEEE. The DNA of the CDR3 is TGTGCCAGCAGCTCTACTGGCGTCCCCTACAATGAGCAGTTCTTC. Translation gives CASSSTGVPYNEQFF.

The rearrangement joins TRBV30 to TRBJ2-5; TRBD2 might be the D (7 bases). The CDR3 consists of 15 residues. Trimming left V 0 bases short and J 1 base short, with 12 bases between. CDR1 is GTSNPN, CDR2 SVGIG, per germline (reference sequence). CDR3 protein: CAWSVGGGSQETQYF. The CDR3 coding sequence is TGTGCCTGGAGTGTGGGGGGGGGCAGCCAAGAGACCCAGTACTTC.

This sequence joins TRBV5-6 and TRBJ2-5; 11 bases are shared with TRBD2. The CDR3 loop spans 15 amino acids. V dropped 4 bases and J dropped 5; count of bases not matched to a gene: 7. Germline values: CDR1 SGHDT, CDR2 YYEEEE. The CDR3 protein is CASSGIAGGQETQYF. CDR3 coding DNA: TGTGCCAGCAGCGGAATAGCGGGAGGGCAGGAGACCCAGTACTTC.

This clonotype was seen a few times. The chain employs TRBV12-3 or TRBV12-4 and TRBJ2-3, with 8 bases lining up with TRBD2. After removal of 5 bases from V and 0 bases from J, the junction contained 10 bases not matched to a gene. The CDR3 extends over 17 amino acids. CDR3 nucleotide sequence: TGTGCCAGCAGTCCCGGGGTAGCGGGAAGTAGCACAGATACGCAGTATTTT. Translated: CASSPGVAGSSTDTQYF.

The CDR3 is CASSPQDSGNTIYF. The CDR3 region has the DNA TGTGCCAGCAGCCCCCAGGACTCTGGAAACACCATATATTTT. The V gene is TRBV7-2, the J gene TRBJ1-3; D gene unclear. The CDR3 runs to 14 residues. Germline V gene data show CDR1 as SGHTA and CDR2 as FQGNSA. V lost 5 bases and J 0 bases, leaving 8 bases between the germline ends.

Here the CDR3 reads CASSPAGTGTGELFF. The CDR3 nucleotides read TGTGCCAGCAGCCCCGCCGGGACAGGCACCGGGGAGCTGTTTTTT. The V gene is TRBV7-9, the J gene TRBJ2-2, with 8 bases that match TRBD1. This CDR3 has 15 amino acids. J gave up 4 bases and V 5 bases, and 6 bases lay outside the gene matches. Looked up from germline, CDR1 is SEHNR and CDR2 is FQNEAQ (reference sequence).

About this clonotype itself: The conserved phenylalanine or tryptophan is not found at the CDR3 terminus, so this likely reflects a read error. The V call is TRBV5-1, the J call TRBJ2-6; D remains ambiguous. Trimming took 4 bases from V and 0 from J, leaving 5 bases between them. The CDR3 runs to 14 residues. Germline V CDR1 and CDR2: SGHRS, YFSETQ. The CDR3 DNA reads TGCGCCAGCAGCGGGAACTCTGGGGCCAACGTCCTGACTTCC. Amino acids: CASSGNSGANVLTS.

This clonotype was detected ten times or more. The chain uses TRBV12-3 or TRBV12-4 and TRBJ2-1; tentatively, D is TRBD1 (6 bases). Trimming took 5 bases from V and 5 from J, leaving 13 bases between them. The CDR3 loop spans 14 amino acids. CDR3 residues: CASSHRDPDNEQFF. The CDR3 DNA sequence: TGTGCCAGCAGTCACAGGGACCCTGACAATGAGCAGTTCTTC.

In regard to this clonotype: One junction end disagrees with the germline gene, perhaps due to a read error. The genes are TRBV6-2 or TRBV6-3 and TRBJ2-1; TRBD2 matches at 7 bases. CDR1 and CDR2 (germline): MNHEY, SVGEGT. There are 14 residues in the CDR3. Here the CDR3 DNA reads TGTGCCAGCAGTTACTCGACCCCCCCTAGCGGAGGGGTCTTC. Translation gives CASSYSTPPSGGVF.

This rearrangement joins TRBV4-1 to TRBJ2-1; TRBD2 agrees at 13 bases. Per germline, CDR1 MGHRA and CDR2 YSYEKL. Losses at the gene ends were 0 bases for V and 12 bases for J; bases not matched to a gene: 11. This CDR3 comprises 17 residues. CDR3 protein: CASSQDLLLAGGPAQFF. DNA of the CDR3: TGCGCCAGCAGCCAAGATCTATTACTAGCGGGAGGGCCGGCGCAGTTCTTC.

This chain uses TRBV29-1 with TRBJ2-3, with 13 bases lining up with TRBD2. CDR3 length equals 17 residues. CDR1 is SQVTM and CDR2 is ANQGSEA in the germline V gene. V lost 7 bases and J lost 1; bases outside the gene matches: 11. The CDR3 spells CSATATSGRYRTDTQYF. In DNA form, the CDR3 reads TGCAGCGCTACGGCGACTAGCGGGAGGTATCGCACAGATACGCAGTATTTT.